The 14 T cell receptor beta chains presented below share a single source sample, sequenced in a study of early T cells in non-severe SARS-CoV-2 infection. MiXCR was run by TCRdb on the 5' RACE reads, yielding one entry per CDR3 protein. The sample consists of some 55,000 distinct CDR3 sequences, roughly 12% of them appearing once. Material for sequencing was whole blood. The receptor set was obtained from an adult who was a healthcare worker with PCR-confirmed SARS-CoV-2 infection or an uninfected control (not recorded which).

At least ten counts were recorded for this clonotype. The genes are TRBV5-1 and TRBJ2-1; no clear D gene. V was cut by 4 bases and J by 0 bases, with 8 bases left in between. The CDR3 extends over 14 amino acids. The germline V gene has CDR1 SGHRS and CDR2 YFSETQ. CDR3: CASSPGSSYNEQFF. The DNA for the CDR3 is TGCGCCAGCAGCCCCGGCAGCTCCTACAATGAGCAGTTCTTC.

This clonotype appeared many times. The chain combines TRBV12-3 or TRBV12-4 with TRBJ1-5; D is possibly TRBD1 (5 bases). CDR3 size: 14 residues. V was clipped by 6 bases and J by 2 bases, with 11 bases between them. The CDR3 nucleotides read TGTGCCAGCAGGGGGACGGTAGGCAATCAGCCCCAGCATTTT. Protein: CASRGTVGNQPQHF.

In its sample, this clonotype was seen a few times. The chain has TRBV11-2 and TRBJ2-2; D call uncertain. This CDR3 contains 15 residues. Germline V gene lookup returns CDR1 SGHAT and CDR2 FQNNGV. V lost 4 bases to trimming and J lost 7 bases, with 16 bases between them. The DNA of the CDR3 is TGTGCCAGCAGCTACCTAGAATGGGCAGGCGGGGAGCTGTTTTTT. This translates into CASSYLEWAGGELFF.

The rearrangement joins TRBV12-3 or TRBV12-4 to TRBJ2-7; 14 nucleotides line up with TRBD2. There are 17 residues in the CDR3. V trimming: 6 bases; J trimming: 3 bases; junction bases outside the gene matches: 10. CDR3 in amino acids: CASSRGLAGAGSYEQYF. The CDR3 nucleotides read TGTGCCAGCAGCCGGGGACTAGCGGGAGCTGGAAGCTACGAGCAGTACTTC.

The chain carries TRBV20-1 and TRBJ2-2; no reliable D call. Germline CDR1 reads DFQATT; CDR2 reads SNEGSKA (reference sequence). Trimming removed 6 bases from V and 0 bases from J, with 11 bases in between. The CDR3 is 14 residues long. DNA of the CDR3: TGCAGTGCCAGCCGCGGTTCGAACACCGGGGAGCTGTTTTTT. It yields the protein CSASRGSNTGELFF.

This clonotype has ten or more counts. This rearrangement joins TRBV24-1 to TRBJ2-3; the D is unclear. CDR1 and CDR2 from the germline V gene are KGHDR and SFDVKD. Trimming took 5 bases from V and 5 from J, leaving 10 bases between them. The CDR3 has 13 amino acids. For the CDR3, the DNA is TGTGCCACCAGTGGGGGTGCCGGAGATACGCAGTATTTT. Amino acids: CATSGGAGDTQYF.

This clonotype was counted ten times or more. In DNA form, the CDR3 reads TGTGCCACCCACACACAGGGGGCGCCCACTGGAAACACCATATATTTT. Translation: CATHTQGAPTGNTIYF. The rearrangement links TRBV24-1 to TRBJ1-3, with 9 bases that match TRBD1. CDR1 and CDR2 from the germline V gene are KGHDR and SFDVKD. J lost 2 bases, V lost 9 bases, and 10 bases had no gene match. The CDR3 loop spans 16 amino acids.

This clonotype was detected only a few times. J is TRBJ2-1 and V is TRBV7-9, with a tentative D call TRBD1 (7 bases). The CDR3 runs to 16 residues. V dropped 5 bases and J dropped 3 bases, with 17 bases sitting between them. The germline CDR1 and CDR2 sequences are SEHNR and FQNEAQ (reference sequence). DNA for the CDR3: TGTGCCAGCAGCCCCCGGAGGGGGCAAGGCTACAATGAGCAGTTCTTC. As protein: CASSPRRGQGYNEQFF.

This clonotype was observed many times. The chain couples TRBV14 to TRBJ2-5, with D perhaps TRBD1 (6 bases). V gave up 1 base and J gave up 0 bases, with 9 bases separating them. The germline gives CDR1 SGHDN, CDR2 FVKESK. The CDR3 sequence is 15 residues long. The CDR3 loop is CASSQVRGYQETQYF. In nucleotides, the CDR3 is TGTGCCAGCAGCCAAGTTAGGGGGTACCAAGAGACCCAGTACTTC. Full variable domain (remainder filled in from reference TRBV14 and TRBJ2-5): EAGVTQFPSHSVIEKGQTVTLRCDPISGHDNLYWYRRVMGKEIKFLLHFVKESKQDESGMPNNRFLAERTGGTYSTLKVQPAELEDSGVYFCASSQVRGYQETQYFGPGTRLLVL.

This clonotype has at least ten counts. The chain recombines TRBV29-1 with TRBJ2-3, with unresolved D. Per the germline V gene, CDR1 is SQVTM and CDR2 is ANQGSEA. V lost 5 bases and J 5 bases, leaving 14 bases between the germline ends. This CDR3 contains 13 residues. CDR3 DNA sequence: TGCAGCGTTCCCAGCTTAGGCGGAGATACGCAGTATTTT. It yields the protein CSVPSLGGDTQYF.

This clonotype has at least ten counts. The J gene is TRBJ2-1, the V gene TRBV29-1; D remains unclear. V shed 1 base and J shed 6 bases, with 10 bases lying between them. CDR1 and CDR2 from the germline V gene are SQVTM and ANQGSEA. The CDR3 covers 13 residues. The CDR3 protein is CSVEGVMSNEQFF. CDR3 nucleotide sequence: TGCAGCGTTGAAGGAGTCATGAGCAATGAGCAGTTCTTC.

V is TRBV3-1 and J is TRBJ2-4; D could derive from TRBD1 or TRBD2 (5 bases each). The germline V gene encodes CDR1 LGHDT and CDR2 YNNKEL (reference sequence). Deletions cut 5 bases from V and 2 bases from J, with 7 bases between. The CDR3 covers 13 residues. The CDR3 sequence is CASSGGSKNIQYF. The CDR3 DNA reads TGTGCCAGCAGCGGGGGATCCAAAAACATTCAGTACTTC.

V usage is TRBV19 and J usage is TRBJ2-7; D unresolved. V was cut by 11 bases and J by 3 bases, with 14 bases left in between. Germline values: CDR1 LNHDA, CDR2 SQIVND (reference sequence). CDR3 length equals 12 residues. CDR3 nucleotide sequence: TGTGCCCCACCGGGCCCATACTACGAGCAGTACTTC. Translating it yields CAPPGPYYEQYF.

A remark on this clonotype: A much more abundant neighbour one base away suggests this may be a read error. This chain connects TRBV11-2 to TRBJ2-7; no reliable D call. V gave up 5 bases and J gave up 7 bases, with 9 bases separating them. Germline loops: CDR1 SGHAT, CDR2 FQNNGV. The CDR3 runs 11 residues. The CDR3 region has the DNA TGTGCCAGCAGCCAAGGCAGGGAGCAGTACTTC. Amino acid sequence: CASSQGREQYF.